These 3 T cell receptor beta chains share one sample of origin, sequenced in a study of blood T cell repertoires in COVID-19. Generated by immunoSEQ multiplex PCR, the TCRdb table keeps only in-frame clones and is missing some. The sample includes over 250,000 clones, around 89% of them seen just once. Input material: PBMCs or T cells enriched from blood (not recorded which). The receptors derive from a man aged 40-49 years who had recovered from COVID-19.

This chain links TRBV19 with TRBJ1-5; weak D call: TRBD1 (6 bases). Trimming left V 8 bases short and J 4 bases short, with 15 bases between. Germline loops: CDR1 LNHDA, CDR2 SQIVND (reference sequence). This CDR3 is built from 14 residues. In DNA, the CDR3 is TGTGCCAGTCGAGGACAGTACGTAAATCAGCCCCAGCATTTT. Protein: CASRGQYVNQPQHF.

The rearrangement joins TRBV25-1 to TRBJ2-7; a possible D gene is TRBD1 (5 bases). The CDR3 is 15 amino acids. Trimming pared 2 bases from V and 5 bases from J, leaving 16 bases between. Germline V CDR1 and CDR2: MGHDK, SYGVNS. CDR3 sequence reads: CASSEQGQGEHEQYF. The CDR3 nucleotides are TGTGCCAGCAGTGAACAGGGTCAGGGCGAGCACGAGCAGTACTTC.

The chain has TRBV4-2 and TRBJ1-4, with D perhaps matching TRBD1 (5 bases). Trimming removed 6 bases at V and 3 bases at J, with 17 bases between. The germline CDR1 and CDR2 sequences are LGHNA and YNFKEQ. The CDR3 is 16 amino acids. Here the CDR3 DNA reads TGTGCCAGCAGTCCGAGTAGGGGATCGGCTAATGAAAAACTGTTTTTT. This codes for CASSPSRGSANEKLFF.